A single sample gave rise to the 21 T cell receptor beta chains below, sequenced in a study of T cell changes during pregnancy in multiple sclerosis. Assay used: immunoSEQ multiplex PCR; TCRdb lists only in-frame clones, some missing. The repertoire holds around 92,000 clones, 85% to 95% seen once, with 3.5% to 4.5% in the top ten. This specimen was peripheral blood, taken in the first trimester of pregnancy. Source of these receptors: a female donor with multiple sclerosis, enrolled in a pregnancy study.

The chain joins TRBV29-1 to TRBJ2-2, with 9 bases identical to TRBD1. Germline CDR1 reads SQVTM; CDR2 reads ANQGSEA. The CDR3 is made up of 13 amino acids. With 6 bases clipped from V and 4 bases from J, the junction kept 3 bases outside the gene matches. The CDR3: CSVTTGGTGELFF. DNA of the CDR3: TGCAGCGTCACGACAGGGGGCACCGGGGAGCTGTTTTTT.

CDR3 loop: CASSLSQAGTGRHEQYF. The CDR3 region has the DNA TGTGCCAGCAGTTTATCTCAAGCCGGGACAGGGCGCCACGAGCAGTACTTC. This chain uses TRBV27 with TRBJ2-7; 9 nucleotides agree with TRBD1. The CDR3 sequence is 17 residues long. The V segment lost 0 bases and the J segment 5 bases; nucleotides outside the gene matches: 11. Germline V gene lookup returns CDR1 MNHEY and CDR2 SMNVEV (reference sequence).

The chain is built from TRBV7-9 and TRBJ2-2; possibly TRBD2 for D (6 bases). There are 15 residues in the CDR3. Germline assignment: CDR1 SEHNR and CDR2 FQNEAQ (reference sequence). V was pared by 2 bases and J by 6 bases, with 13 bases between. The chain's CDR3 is CASSLSGGVAGELFF. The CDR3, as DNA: TGTGCCAGCAGCTTATCCGGCGGGGTAGCCGGGGAGCTGTTTTTT.

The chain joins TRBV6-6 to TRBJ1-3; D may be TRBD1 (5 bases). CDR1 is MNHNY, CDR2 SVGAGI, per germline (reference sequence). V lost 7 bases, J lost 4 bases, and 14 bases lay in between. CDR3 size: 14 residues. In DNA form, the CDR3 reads TGTGCCAGCACCGGCAGTGGGGCGGGAAACACCATATATTTT. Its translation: CASTGSGAGNTIYF.

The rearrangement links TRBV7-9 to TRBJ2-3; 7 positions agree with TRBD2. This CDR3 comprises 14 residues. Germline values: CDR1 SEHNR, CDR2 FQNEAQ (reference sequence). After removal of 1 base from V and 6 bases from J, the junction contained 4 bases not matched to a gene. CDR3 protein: CASSLERDLDTQYF. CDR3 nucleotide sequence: TGTGCCAGCAGCTTAGAGCGGGATTTGGATACGCAGTATTTT.

The CDR3 is CASSEARRGSQPQHF. In nucleotides, the CDR3 is TGTGCCAGCAGTGAAGCGCGTAGAGGTAGTCAGCCCCAGCATTTT. V is TRBV6-1 and J is TRBJ1-5; D uncertain. Germline V gene lookup returns CDR1 MNHNS and CDR2 SASEGT. The V gene lost 0 bases and the J gene lost 6 bases, with 12 bases spanning the gap. CDR3 size: 15 residues.

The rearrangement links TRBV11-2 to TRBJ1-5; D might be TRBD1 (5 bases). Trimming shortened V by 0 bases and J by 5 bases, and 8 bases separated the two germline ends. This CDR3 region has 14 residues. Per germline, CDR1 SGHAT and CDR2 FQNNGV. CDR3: CASSLDGGDQPQHF. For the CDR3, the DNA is TGTGCCAGCAGCTTAGACGGGGGAGATCAGCCCCAGCATTTT.

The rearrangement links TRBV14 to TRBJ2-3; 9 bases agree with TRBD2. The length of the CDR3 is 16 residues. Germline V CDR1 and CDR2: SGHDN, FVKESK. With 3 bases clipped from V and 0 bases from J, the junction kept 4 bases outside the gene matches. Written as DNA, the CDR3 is TGTGCCAGCAGCCAGCTAGCGGGGATAAGCACAGATACGCAGTATTTT. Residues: CASSQLAGISTDTQYF.

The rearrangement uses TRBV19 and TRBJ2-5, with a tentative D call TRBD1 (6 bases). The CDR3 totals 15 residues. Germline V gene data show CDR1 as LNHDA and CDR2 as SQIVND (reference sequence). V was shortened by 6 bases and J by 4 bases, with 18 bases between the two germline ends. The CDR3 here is CASRAVSGVRETQYF. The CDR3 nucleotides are TGTGCCAGTAGGGCGGTGTCAGGGGTTAGAGAGACCCAGTACTTC.

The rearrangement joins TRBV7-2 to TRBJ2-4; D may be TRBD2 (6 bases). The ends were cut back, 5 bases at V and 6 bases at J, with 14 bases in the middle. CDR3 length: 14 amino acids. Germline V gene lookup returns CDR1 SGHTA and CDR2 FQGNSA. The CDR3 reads CASSPPGVGNIQYF. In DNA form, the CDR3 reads TGTGCCAGCAGCCCCCCGGGAGTCGGAAACATTCAGTACTTC.

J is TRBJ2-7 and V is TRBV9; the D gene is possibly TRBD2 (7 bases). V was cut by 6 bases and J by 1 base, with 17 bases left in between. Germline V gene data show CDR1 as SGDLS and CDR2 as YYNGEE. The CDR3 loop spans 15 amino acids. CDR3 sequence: CASNPGGPSSYEQYF. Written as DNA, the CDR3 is TGTGCCAGCAATCCCGGGGGGCCCTCGTCCTACGAGCAGTACTTC.

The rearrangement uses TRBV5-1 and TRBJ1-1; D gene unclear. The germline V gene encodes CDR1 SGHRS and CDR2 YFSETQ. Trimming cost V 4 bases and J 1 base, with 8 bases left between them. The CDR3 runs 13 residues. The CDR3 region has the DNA TGCGCCAGCAGCGATAGCTGGAACACTGAAGCTTTCTTT. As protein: CASSDSWNTEAFF. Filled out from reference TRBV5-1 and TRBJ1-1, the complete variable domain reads KAGVTQTPRYLIKTRGQQVTLSCSPISGHRSVSWYQQTPGQGLQFLFEYFSETQRNKGNFPGRFSGRQFSNSRSEMNVSTLELGDSALYLCASSDSWNTEAFFGQGTRLTVV.

CDR3 DNA sequence: TGCGCCAGCAGCCTAATTTCAGGGGGCCTTTACGAGCAGTACTTC. Amino acid sequence: CASSLISGGLYEQYF. The V gene is TRBV5-1, the J gene TRBJ2-7, with 8 nucleotides matching TRBD1. Trimming at V came to 4 bases and at J to 4 bases, leaving 10 bases not matched to a gene. From germline, CDR1 is SGHRS and CDR2 YFSETQ. The CDR3 is made up of 15 amino acids.

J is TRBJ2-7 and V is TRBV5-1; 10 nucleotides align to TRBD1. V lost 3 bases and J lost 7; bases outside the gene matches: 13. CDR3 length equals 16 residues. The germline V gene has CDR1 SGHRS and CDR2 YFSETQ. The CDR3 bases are TGCGCCAGCAGCTCCGGGGGAAGACAGGGGGCGGGAGAGCAGTACTTC. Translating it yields CASSSGGRQGAGEQYF.

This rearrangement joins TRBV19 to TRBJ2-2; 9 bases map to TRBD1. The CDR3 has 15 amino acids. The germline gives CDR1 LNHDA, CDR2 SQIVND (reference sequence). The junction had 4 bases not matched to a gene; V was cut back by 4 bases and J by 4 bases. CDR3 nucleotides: TGTGCCAGTAGTACCTGGACAGGGGTCACCGGGGAGCTGTTTTTT. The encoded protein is CASSTWTGVTGELFF.

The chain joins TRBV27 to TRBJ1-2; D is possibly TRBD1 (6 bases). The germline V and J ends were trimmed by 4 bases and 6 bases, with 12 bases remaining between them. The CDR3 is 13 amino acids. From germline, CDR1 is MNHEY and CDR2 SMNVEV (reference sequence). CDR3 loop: CASSWGQGNGYTF. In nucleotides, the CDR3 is TGTGCCAGCAGTTGGGGGCAGGGGAATGGCTACACCTTC.

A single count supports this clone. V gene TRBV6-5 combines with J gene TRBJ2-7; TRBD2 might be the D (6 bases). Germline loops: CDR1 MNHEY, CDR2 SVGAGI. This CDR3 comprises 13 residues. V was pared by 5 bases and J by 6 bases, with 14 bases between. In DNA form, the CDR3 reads TGTGCCAGCAGTGCGGGGCCCCAGTCCGAGCAGTACTTC. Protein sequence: CASSAGPQSEQYF.

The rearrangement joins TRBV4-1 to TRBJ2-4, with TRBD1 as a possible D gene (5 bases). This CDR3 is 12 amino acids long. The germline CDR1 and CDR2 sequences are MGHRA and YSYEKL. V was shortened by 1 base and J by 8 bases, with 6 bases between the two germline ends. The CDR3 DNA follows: TGCGCCAGCAGCCAAGTAGGGGACATTCAGTACTTC. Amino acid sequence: CASSQVGDIQYF.

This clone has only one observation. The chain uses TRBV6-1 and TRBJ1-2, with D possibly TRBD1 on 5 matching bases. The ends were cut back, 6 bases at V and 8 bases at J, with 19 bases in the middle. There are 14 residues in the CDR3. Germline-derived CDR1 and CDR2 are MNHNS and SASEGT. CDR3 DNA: TGTGCCAGCAGCCTTCCGCTAGGGGATCGCGGCTACACCTTC. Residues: CASSLPLGDRGYTF.

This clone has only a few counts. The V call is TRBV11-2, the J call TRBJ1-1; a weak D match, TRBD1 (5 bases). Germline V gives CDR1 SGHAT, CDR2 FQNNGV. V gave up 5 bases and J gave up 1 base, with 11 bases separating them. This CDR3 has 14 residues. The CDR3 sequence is CASSITTGNTEAFF. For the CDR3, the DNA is TGTGCCAGCAGCATAACTACAGGGAACACTGAAGCTTTCTTT.

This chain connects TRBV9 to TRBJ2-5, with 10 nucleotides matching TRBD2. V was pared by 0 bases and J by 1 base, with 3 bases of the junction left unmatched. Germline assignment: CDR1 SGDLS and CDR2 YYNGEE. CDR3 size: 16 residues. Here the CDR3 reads CASSVVAGGLQETQYF. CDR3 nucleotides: TGTGCCAGCAGCGTAGTAGCGGGGGGTCTCCAAGAGACCCAGTACTTC.